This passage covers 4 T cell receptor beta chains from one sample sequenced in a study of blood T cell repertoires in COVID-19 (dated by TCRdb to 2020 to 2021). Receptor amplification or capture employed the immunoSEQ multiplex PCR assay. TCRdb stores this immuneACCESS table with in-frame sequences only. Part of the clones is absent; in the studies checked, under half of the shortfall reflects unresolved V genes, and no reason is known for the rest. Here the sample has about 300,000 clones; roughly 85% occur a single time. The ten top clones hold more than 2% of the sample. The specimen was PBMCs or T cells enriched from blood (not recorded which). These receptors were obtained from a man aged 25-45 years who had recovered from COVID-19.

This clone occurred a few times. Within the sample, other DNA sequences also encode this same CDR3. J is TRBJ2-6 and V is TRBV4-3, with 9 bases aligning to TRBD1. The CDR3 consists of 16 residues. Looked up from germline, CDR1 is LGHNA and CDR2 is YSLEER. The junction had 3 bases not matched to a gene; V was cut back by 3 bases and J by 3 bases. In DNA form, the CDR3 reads TGCGCCAGCAGCCAGGGACAGGGCAGTGGGGCCAACGTCCTGACTTTC. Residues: CASSQGQGSGANVLTF.

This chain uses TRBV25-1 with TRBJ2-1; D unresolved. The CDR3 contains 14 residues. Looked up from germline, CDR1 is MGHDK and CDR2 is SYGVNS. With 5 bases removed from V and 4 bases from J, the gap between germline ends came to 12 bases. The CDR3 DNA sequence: TGTGCCAGCAGTCCCGTTGTACGGTACAATGAGCAGTTCTTC. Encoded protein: CASSPVVRYNEQFF.

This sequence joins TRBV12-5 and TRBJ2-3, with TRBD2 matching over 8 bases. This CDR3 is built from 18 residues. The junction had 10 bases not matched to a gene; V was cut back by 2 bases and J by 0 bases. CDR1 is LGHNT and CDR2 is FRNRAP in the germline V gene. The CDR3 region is CASGLRLAGTSSTDTQYF. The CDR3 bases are TGTGCTAGTGGTTTGCGGCTAGCGGGCACTAGTAGCACAGATACGCAGTATTTT.

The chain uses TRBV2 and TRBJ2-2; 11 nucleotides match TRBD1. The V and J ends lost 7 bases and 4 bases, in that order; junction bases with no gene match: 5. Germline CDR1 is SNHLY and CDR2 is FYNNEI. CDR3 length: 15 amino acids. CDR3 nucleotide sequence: TGTGCCAGCACCTCGGACAGGGGGCCCACCGGGGAGCTGTTTTTT. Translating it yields CASTSDRGPTGELFF. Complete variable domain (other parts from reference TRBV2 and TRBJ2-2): EPEVTQTPSHQVTQMGQEVILRCVPISNHLYFYWYRQILGQKVEFLVSFYNNEISEKSEIFDDQFSVERPDGSNFTLKIRSTKLEDSAMYFCASTSDRGPTGELFFGEGSRLTVL.